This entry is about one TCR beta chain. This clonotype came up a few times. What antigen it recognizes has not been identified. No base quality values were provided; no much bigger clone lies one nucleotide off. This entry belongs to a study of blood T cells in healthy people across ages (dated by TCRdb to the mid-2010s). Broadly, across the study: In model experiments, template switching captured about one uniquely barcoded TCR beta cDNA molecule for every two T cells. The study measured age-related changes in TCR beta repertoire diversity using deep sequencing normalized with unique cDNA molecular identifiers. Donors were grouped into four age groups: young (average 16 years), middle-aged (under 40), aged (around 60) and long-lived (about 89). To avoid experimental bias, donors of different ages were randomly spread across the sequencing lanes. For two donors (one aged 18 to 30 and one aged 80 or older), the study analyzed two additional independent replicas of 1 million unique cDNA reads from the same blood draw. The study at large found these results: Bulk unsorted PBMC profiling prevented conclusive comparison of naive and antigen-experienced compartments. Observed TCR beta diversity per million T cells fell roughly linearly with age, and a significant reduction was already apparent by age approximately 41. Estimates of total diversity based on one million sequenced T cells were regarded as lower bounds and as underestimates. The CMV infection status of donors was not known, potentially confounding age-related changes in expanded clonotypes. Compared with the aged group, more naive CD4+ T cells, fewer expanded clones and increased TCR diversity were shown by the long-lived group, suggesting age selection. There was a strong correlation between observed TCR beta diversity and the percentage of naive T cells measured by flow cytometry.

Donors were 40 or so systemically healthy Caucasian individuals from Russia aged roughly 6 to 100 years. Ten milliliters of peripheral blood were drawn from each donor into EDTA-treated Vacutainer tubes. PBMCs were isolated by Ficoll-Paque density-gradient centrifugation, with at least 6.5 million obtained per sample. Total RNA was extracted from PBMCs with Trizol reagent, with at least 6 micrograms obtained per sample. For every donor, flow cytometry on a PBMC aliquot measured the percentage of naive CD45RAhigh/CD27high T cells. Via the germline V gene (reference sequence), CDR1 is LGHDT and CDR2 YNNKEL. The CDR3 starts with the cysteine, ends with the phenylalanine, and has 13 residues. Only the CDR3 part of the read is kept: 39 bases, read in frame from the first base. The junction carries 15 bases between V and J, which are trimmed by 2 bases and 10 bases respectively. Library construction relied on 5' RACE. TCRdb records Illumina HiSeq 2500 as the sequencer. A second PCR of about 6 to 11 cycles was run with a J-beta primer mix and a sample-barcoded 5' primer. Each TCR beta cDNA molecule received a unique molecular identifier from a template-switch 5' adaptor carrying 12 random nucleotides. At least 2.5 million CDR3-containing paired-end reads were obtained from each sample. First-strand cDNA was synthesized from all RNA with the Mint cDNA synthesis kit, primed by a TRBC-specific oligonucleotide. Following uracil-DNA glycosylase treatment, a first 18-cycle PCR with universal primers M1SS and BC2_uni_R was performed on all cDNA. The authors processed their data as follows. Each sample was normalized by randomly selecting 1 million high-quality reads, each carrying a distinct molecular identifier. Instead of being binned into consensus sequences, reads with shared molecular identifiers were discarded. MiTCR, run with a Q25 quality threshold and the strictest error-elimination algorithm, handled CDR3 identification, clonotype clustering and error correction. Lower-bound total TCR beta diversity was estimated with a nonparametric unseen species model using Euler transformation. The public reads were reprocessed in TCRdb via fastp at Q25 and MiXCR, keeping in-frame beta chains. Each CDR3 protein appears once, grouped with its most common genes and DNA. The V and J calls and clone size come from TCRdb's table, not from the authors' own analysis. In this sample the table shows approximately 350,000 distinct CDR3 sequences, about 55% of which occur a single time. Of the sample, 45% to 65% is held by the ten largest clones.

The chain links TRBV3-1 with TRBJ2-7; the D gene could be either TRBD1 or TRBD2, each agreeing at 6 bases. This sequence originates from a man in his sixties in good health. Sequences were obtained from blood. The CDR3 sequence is CASSQPPTGAQYF. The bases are TGTGCCAGCAGCCAACCACCAACGGGGGCCCAGTACTTC.